Listed here are 8 T cell receptor beta chains from one sample, sequenced in a study of response to subunit inactivated influenza vaccine. TCRdb re-called the RT-PCR reads with MiXCR, one entry per CDR3 protein. Found here are hundreds of thousands of distinct CDR3 sequences, about 15% of them singletons; the top ten hold less than 9%. The sample here was PBMCs from blood, taken around 15 days before vaccination. These receptors were obtained from a man aged 50 to 60 who received an inactivated influenza vaccine.

This clonotype was counted a few times. The V gene is TRBV20-1, the J gene TRBJ2-1; 13 bases align to TRBD2. The J segment lost 6 bases and the V segment lost 5 bases, leaving 7 bases of the junction unmatched. The CDR3 runs 15 residues. Germline V gives CDR1 DFQATT, CDR2 SNEGSKA (reference sequence). The CDR3 region has the DNA TGCAGTGCTCCCCCAACTAGCGGGAGGGTCAATGAGCAGTTCTTC. Translating gives CSAPPTSGRVNEQFF.

This clonotype was observed a few times. CDR3 residues: CASTNPSSPLHF. The CDR3 region has the DNA TGTGCCAGCACCAACCCCTCCTCACCCCTCCACTTT. The chain links TRBV12-3 or TRBV12-4 to TRBJ1-6, with unresolved D. This CDR3 has 12 amino acids. V dropped 7 bases and J dropped 10 bases, with 11 bases sitting between them.

In this sample, this clonotype turned up a few times. This chain connects TRBV2 to TRBJ1-2, with 7 bases lining up with TRBD1. The junction had 5 bases not matched to a gene; V was cut back by 1 base and J by 3 bases. CDR3 length equals 15 residues. CDR1 SNHLY and CDR2 FYNNEI come from the germline V gene. The CDR3 region is CASSEVGQGDYGYTF. Here the CDR3 DNA reads TGTGCCAGCAGTGAAGTCGGGCAGGGGGACTATGGCTACACCTTC.

Many counts were recorded for this clonotype. The genes are TRBV20-1 and TRBJ2-5, with D possibly matching TRBD2 (6 bases). Germline V gene lookup returns CDR1 DFQATT and CDR2 SNEGSKA (reference sequence). Between the trimmed V and J ends, which lost 8 bases and 5 bases, there was a span of 27 bases. The CDR3 extends over 16 amino acids. Here the CDR3 reads CSPNTSWGGCCETQYF. The CDR3 nucleotides read TGCAGTCCCAACACTTCGTGGGGAGGATGCTGTGAGACCCAGTACTTC.

V and J are TRBV29-1 and TRBJ2-3, with 10 positions matching TRBD2. The germline V gene encodes CDR1 SQVTM and CDR2 ANQGSEA. The CDR3 is 13 amino acids. CDR3 nucleotide sequence: TGCTGCGCTAGAGCGGGAGGGACAGATACGCAGTATTTT. As protein: CCARAGGTDTQYF.

The rearrangement links TRBV5-1 to TRBJ2-5; TRBD2 aligns across 7 bases. CDR3 length equals 14 residues. V lost 3 bases to trimming and J lost 1 base; unmatched junction nucleotides: 3. The V gene's germline CDR1 is SGHRS and CDR2 YFSETQ. The CDR3 DNA reads as TGCGCCAGCAGCTCATCTAGCGGCCAAGAGACCCAGTACTTC. Amino acid sequence: CASSSSSGQETQYF.

The table lists this clonotype with a few counts. This CDR3 is CASSNRGRVAEQFF. CDR3 DNA: TGTGCCAGCAGTAACAGGGGGCGCGTGGCTGAGCAGTTCTTC. The rearrangement joins TRBV6-5 to TRBJ2-1, with 9 nucleotides matching TRBD1. Germline lookup yields CDR1 MNHEY and CDR2 SVGAGI. CDR3 size: 14 residues. The V segment lost 5 bases and the J segment 9 bases; nucleotides outside the gene matches: 8.

The V and J genes are TRBV7-9 and TRBJ1-4; 7 positions agree with TRBD1. The CDR3 runs to 14 residues. The V and J ends lost 5 bases and 6 bases, in that order; junction bases with no gene match: 6. Germline assignment: CDR1 SEHNR and CDR2 FQNEAQ (reference sequence). In nucleotides, the CDR3 is TGTGCCAGCAGCGTCCAGGGGGAAGATGAAAAACTGTTTTTT. Protein product: CASSVQGEDEKLFF.